The 21 T cell receptor beta chains reported below all come from one sample, sequenced in a study of PD-1 blockade in classical Hodgkin lymphoma. Time point specified: cycle 4 day 1 (C4D1), after less than seven weeks of nivolumab. There was relapse after autologous stem cell transplantation in every patient, and there was variation in brentuximab vedotin exposure. Profiling relied on immunoSEQ multiplex PCR, and the TCRdb table lists in-frame clones only, not all of them. The data contain some 93,000 clones, approximately 86% of them seen just once; the ten biggest clones take up 15% to 20%. The specimen was peripheral blood mononuclear cells (PBMCs), collected before the fourth cycle of nivolumab. The source is a human donor with classical Hodgkin lymphoma.

This clone was seen more than once but under ten times. The chain recombines TRBV10-3 with TRBJ1-5; 7 bases match TRBD1. J was trimmed by 5 bases and V by 4 bases; bases with no gene match: 2. Germline assignment: CDR1 ENHRY and CDR2 SYGVKD. The CDR3 is 13 amino acids. The CDR3 protein is CAISGQGDQPQHF. The DNA of the CDR3 is TGTGCCATCAGTGGACAGGGCGATCAGCCCCAGCATTTT.

In its sample, this clone was seen once. The chain is built from TRBV5-6 and TRBJ1-1; TRBD1 matches at 11 bases. Unmatched junction bases numbered 9, after V lost 5 bases and J lost 6 bases. Per germline, CDR1 SGHDT and CDR2 YYEEEE. The CDR3 is 15 amino acids. CDR3 coding DNA: TGTGCCAGCAGTCGCAGGACAGGGGGCTTGGCTGAAGCTTTCTTT. Its protein is CASSRRTGGLAEAFF.

The CDR3 nucleotides are TGTGCCAGCAGCGTAGCACCCGGGAGTAGCGGGGCCTCTTTCACAGATACGCAGTATTTT. Protein product: CASSVAPGSSGASFTDTQYF. The chain couples TRBV9 to TRBJ2-3; 8 nucleotides match TRBD2. The CDR3 contains 20 residues. The germline gives CDR1 SGDLS, CDR2 YYNGEE. V gave up 0 bases and J gave up 2 bases; unmatched junction bases: 17.

The genes are TRBV9 and TRBJ1-1; D unclear. Germline CDR1 reads SGDLS; CDR2 reads YYNGEE. CDR3 length: 15 residues. V shed 0 bases and J shed 1 base, with 10 bases lying between them. This CDR3 is CASSVGAKSNTEAFF. The CDR3 DNA reads as TGTGCCAGCAGCGTAGGGGCGAAGTCGAACACTGAAGCTTTCTTT.

This chain uses TRBV30 with TRBJ2-3; TRBD1 is a possible D gene (6 bases). Between the trimmed V and J ends, which lost 4 bases and 3 bases, there was a span of 11 bases. This CDR3 contains 13 residues. CDR1 and CDR2 from the germline V gene are GTSNPN and SVGIG (reference sequence). The CDR3 reads CAWNPGATDTQYF. The CDR3 coding sequence is TGTGCCTGGAATCCAGGGGCGACAGATACGCAGTATTTT.

The chain combines TRBV2 with TRBJ2-7; tentatively, D is TRBD2 (5 bases). Germline CDR1 and CDR2: SNHLY and FYNNEI. The CDR3 covers 14 residues. Trimming cost V 2 bases and J 0 bases, with 8 bases left between them. Here the CDR3 reads CASSEPGNSYEQYF. The DNA of the CDR3 is TGTGCCAGCAGTGAACCCGGGAACTCCTACGAGCAGTACTTC.

The J gene is TRBJ1-3, the V gene TRBV9; D remains ambiguous. V was pared by 1 base and J by 0 bases, with 5 bases between. This CDR3 is 14 amino acids long. From germline, CDR1 is SGDLS and CDR2 YYNGEE. The CDR3 is CASSVWLSGNTIYF. The DNA of the CDR3 is TGTGCCAGCAGCGTATGGCTCTCTGGAAACACCATATATTTT.

J is TRBJ2-1 and V is TRBV11-2; D remains ambiguous. Germline lookup yields CDR1 SGHAT and CDR2 FQNNGV. This CDR3 region has 15 residues. Trimming cost V 4 bases and J 4 bases, with 14 bases left between them. The CDR3 spells CASSSGRRLYNEQFF. CDR3 in DNA: TGTGCCAGCAGCTCCGGGCGGAGACTGTACAATGAGCAGTTCTTC.

The gene calls are TRBV27 and TRBJ2-7; D uncertain. The CDR3 length is 13 residues. Germline loops: CDR1 MNHEY, CDR2 SMNVEV (reference sequence). Trimming cost V 6 bases and J 3 bases, with 12 bases left between them. CDR3 sequence: CASSPTLSYEQYF. The DNA of the CDR3 is TGTGCCAGCAGCCCTACCCTAAGCTACGAGCAGTACTTC.

The chain uses TRBV7-8 and TRBJ2-4; possible D gene TRBD2, 6 bases. This CDR3 region has 14 residues. CDR1 SGHVS and CDR2 FQNEAQ come from the germline V gene. Trimming pared 4 bases from V and 8 bases from J, leaving 15 bases between. In nucleotides, the CDR3 is TGTGCCAGCAGCTACCGGGACTCCCCAGACATTCAGTACTTC. Residues: CASSYRDSPDIQYF.

The rearrangement links TRBV5-1 to TRBJ2-2; D is tentatively TRBD1 or TRBD2 (5 bases each). The CDR3 loop spans 14 amino acids. Germline V gene lookup returns CDR1 SGHRS and CDR2 YFSETQ. Trimming removed 3 bases at V and 3 bases at J, with 9 bases between. This CDR3 is CASSWGPDTGELFF. The CDR3 DNA follows: TGCGCCAGCAGCTGGGGACCCGACACCGGGGAGCTGTTTTTT.

The rearrangement uses TRBV5-1 and TRBJ2-3; 8 bases align to TRBD2. Per germline, CDR1 SGHRS and CDR2 YFSETQ. The V segment lost 1 base and the J segment 4 bases; nucleotides outside the gene matches: 2. The CDR3 has 14 residues. In nucleotides, the CDR3 is TGCGCCAGCAGCTTGCGGGAGGGGTCAGATACGCAGTATTTT. Residues: CASSLREGSDTQYF.

The rearrangement joins TRBV5-4 to TRBJ2-1; 7 bases match TRBD2. Germline V gene lookup returns CDR1 SGHNT and CDR2 YYREEE (reference sequence). After removal of 0 bases from V and 7 bases from J, the junction contained 7 bases not matched to a gene. The CDR3 spans 15 residues. CDR3 in DNA: TGTGCCAGCAGCTTGGGGGCAGGGAGGGCGAATGAGCAGTTCTTC. It is translated as CASSLGAGRANEQFF.

The chain recombines TRBV29-1 with TRBJ2-1, with TRBD2 matching 16 bases. Germline values: CDR1 SQVTM, CDR2 ANQGSEA. The CDR3 is 17 residues long. The V segment lost 6 bases and the J segment 1 base; nucleotides outside the gene matches: 6. CDR3 residues: CSVRGGLAGGSYNEQFF. The CDR3 region has the DNA TGCAGCGTGCGGGGGGGACTAGCGGGAGGGTCCTACAATGAGCAGTTCTTC.

The chain links TRBV5-1 to TRBJ1-4, with D unresolved. Germline V gene data show CDR1 as SGHRS and CDR2 as YFSETQ. The V gene lost 5 bases and the J gene lost 7 bases, with 15 bases spanning the gap. This CDR3 spans 14 amino acids. CDR3 bases: TGCGCCAGCAGACTAGGGTCACGGGGTGAAAAACTGTTTTTT. As protein: CASRLGSRGEKLFF.

The CDR3 sequence: CAISDGGSYPGETQYF. For the CDR3, the DNA is TGTGCCATCAGTGACGGCGGGTCTTACCCAGGGGAGACCCAGTACTTC. V is TRBV10-3 and J is TRBJ2-5; D is possibly TRBD1 or TRBD2 (5 bases each). V lost 3 bases and J 5 bases, leaving 19 bases between the germline ends. This CDR3 comprises 16 residues. CDR1 ENHRY and CDR2 SYGVKD come from the germline V gene.

The rearrangement uses TRBV21-1 and TRBJ2-7; the table calls TRBD2, which could not be checked here. TRBV21-1 is labeled a pseudogene. CDR3 length: 14 residues. As DNA, the CDR3 is TGTGCCAGCAACAACGGGAGTCGACCCGCCTGGCAGTACTTC. Its translation is CASNNGSRPAWQYF.

The rearrangement joins TRBV7-2 to TRBJ2-1; 13 nucleotides match TRBD2. The trim removed 5 bases at V and 7 bases at J, leaving 11 bases unmatched. This CDR3 contains 17 residues. Per germline, CDR1 SGHTA and CDR2 FQGNSA. The CDR3 loop reads CASSGRTLAGGGNEQFF. As DNA, the CDR3 is TGTGCCAGCAGCGGACGGACACTAGCGGGAGGGGGGAATGAGCAGTTCTTC.

V is TRBV6-5 and J is TRBJ1-1, with D maybe TRBD1 (5 bases). Deletions cut 7 bases from V and 0 bases from J, with 12 bases between. This CDR3 has 14 amino acids. The germline V gene encodes CDR1 MNHEY and CDR2 SVGAGI. The CDR3 region is CASNEGQMNTEAFF. The CDR3 coding sequence is TGTGCCAGCAATGAGGGGCAGATGAACACTGAAGCTTTCTTT.

This clone was seen a single time. The chain couples TRBV7-2 to TRBJ2-2; 11 bases line up with TRBD2. Trimming took 1 base from V and 6 from J; bases not matched to a gene: 1. Germline CDR1 is SGHTA and CDR2 is FQGNSA. This CDR3 is 15 amino acids long. CDR3 residues: CASSLVLAGAGELFF. DNA for the CDR3: TGTGCCAGCAGCTTAGTACTAGCGGGAGCCGGGGAGCTGTTTTTT. Using reference TRBV7-2 and TRBJ2-2 for the parts outside the CDR3, the full variable domain is GAGVSQSPSNKVTEKGKDVELRCDPISGHTALYWYRQSLGQGLEFLIYFQGNSAPDKSGLPSDRFSAERTGGSVSTLTIQRTQQEDSAVYLCASSLVLAGAGELFFGEGSRLTVL.

This rearrangement joins TRBV10-3 to TRBJ2-1, with 7 bases identical to TRBD2. CDR1 is ENHRY and CDR2 is SYGVKD in the germline V gene. The CDR3 totals 16 residues. V shed 7 bases and J 0 bases; nucleotides not matched to a gene: 9. The CDR3: CAITKTSFVSYNEQFF. DNA of the CDR3: TGTGCCATCACCAAGACTAGCTTTGTCTCCTACAATGAGCAGTTCTTC.